This T cell receptor beta chain came from a study of molecular identifiers for immune sequencing clone quantification. This clonotype occurred many times. The antigen is unknown. V lost 2 bases and J lost 4, with 14 bases in between. CDR1 PRHDT and CDR2 FYEKMQ come from the germline V gene (reference sequence). CDR3 length equals 15 residues. Study-level points and caveats: For effector cells, clones above 20 RNA copies held over 97% of molecules; for naive cells, under 1%. The study reportedly detected spiked Jurkat TCR RNA from one cell among approximately 1 million naive cells.

Methods described previously were used for bulk TCR libraries, and listed TCR primers were applied. TCRdb fed the PCR reads into MiXCR, producing one record per CDR3 protein. The sample holds about 320,000 distinct CDR3 sequences; about 21% are singletons and the top ten take approximately 0.84%. The clonotype comes from a human donor in good health. Some libraries in this study had Jurkat cell RNA spiked in. The V call is TRBV13, the J call TRBJ1-1, with TRBD1 as a possible D gene (5 bases). Material for sequencing was naive CD8+ T cells from blood, with Jurkat cell RNA spiked in. Subset indicated: FACS-sorted CD8+CD4-CCR7+CD45RA+ naive T cells. CDR3 sequence: CASSLPDSGRTEAFF. In DNA, the CDR3 is TGTGCCAGCAGCTTACCCGACAGTGGTCGCACTGAAGCTTTCTTT.